A single sample is the source of the 24 T cell receptor beta chains below, sequenced in a study of identical twins. One entry per CDR3 protein, called by TCRdb with MiXCR from the 5' RACE reads. The repertoire holds about 530,000 distinct CDR3 sequences, with under 25% as singletons. These records were also assigned to another study, of yellow fever vaccine responses in identical twins.

The sequenced material came from CD4+ T cells sorted from blood. The receptor source for this set is a woman aged 18 to 35 in good health.

This clonotype has more than one count but fewer than ten. The chain carries TRBV29-1 and TRBJ2-1, with D uncertain. The V and J ends lost 5 bases and 5 bases respectively, with 10 bases between them. Germline V gene lookup returns CDR1 SQVTM and CDR2 ANQGSEA. The length of the CDR3 is 12 residues. CDR3 sequence reads: CSVLRYNNEQFF. The CDR3 DNA follows: TGCAGCGTTTTAAGGTACAACAATGAGCAGTTCTTC.

This clonotype was seen repeatedly, ten times or more. The rearrangement uses TRBV12-3 or TRBV12-4 and TRBJ1-1; 7 bases align to TRBD1. The CDR3 totals 16 residues. V lost 3 bases, J lost 1 base, and 8 bases stayed unmatched. The CDR3 loop reads CASSFDREKGNTEAFF. The DNA of the CDR3 is TGTGCCAGCAGTTTCGACAGGGAGAAGGGGAACACTGAAGCTTTCTTT.

The chain recombines TRBV6-6 with TRBJ2-5, with unresolved D. Trimming took 8 bases from V and 0 from J, leaving 10 bases between them. Per germline, CDR1 MNHNY and CDR2 SVGAGI (reference sequence). CDR3 length: 13 residues. This chain's CDR3 is CASGGRNQETQYF. As DNA, the CDR3 is TGTGCCAGCGGTGGACGCAACCAAGAGACCCAGTACTTC.

Details on this clonotype: A much bigger clone sits one base away, suggesting this may be a read error. The chain employs TRBV6-5 and TRBJ2-2; no firm D call. V shed 2 bases and J shed 0 bases, with 1 base lying between them. Germline V gene data show CDR1 as MNHEY and CDR2 as SVGAGI. The CDR3 length is 13 residues. The CDR3 is CASSYPNTGELFF. In DNA, the CDR3 is TGTGCCAGCAGTTACCCGAACACCGGGGAGCTGTTTTTT.

In its sample, this clonotype was seen a few times. The rearrangement joins TRBV3-1 to TRBJ2-7, with D perhaps matching TRBD1 (5 bases). This CDR3 is 14 amino acids long. V was cut by 0 bases and J by 5 bases, with 11 bases left in between. The germline gives CDR1 LGHDT, CDR2 YNNKEL (reference sequence). For the CDR3, the DNA is TGTGCCAGCAGCCAAGATAGGTGGGGCAACGAGCAGTACTTC. Translation gives CASSQDRWGNEQYF.

The sample holds a few counts of this clonotype. V usage is TRBV6-5 and J usage is TRBJ2-1; 9 bases map to TRBD2. The CDR3 has 16 residues. The germline gives CDR1 MNHEY, CDR2 SVGAGI. V shed 0 bases and J 4 bases; nucleotides not matched to a gene: 4. The CDR3 here is CASSYSFLAGYNEQFF. CDR3 sequence (DNA): TGTGCCAGCAGTTACTCCTTCCTAGCGGGATACAATGAGCAGTTCTTC.

As regards this clonotype: The junction does not match germline at one end; this may be a read error. The chain employs TRBV2 and TRBJ1-1; possibly TRBD1 for D (6 bases). The CDR3 runs to 13 residues. Germline assignment: CDR1 SNHLY and CDR2 FYNNEI. The chain's CDR3 is CASRVWGGTEALF. DNA of the CDR3: TGTGCCAGCAGGGTTTGGGGGGGCACTGAAGCTTTATTT.

The V call is TRBV20-1, the J call TRBJ2-3; 11 bases align to TRBD2. Trimming at V came to 3 bases and at J to 1 base, leaving 6 bases not matched to a gene. There are 16 residues in the CDR3. Per the germline V gene, CDR1 is DFQATT and CDR2 is SNEGSKA (reference sequence). The CDR3 region is CSARGSGGARTDTQYF. In DNA form, the CDR3 reads TGCAGTGCTAGGGGTAGCGGGGGGGCACGCACAGATACGCAGTATTTT.

This clonotype was recorded a few times. The chain carries TRBV29-1 and TRBJ2-1, with TRBD1 as a possible D gene (5 bases). Trimming took 0 bases from V and 0 from J, leaving 12 bases between them. Looked up from germline, CDR1 is SQVTM and CDR2 is ANQGSEA. The CDR3 runs to 16 residues. The CDR3 sequence: CSVEDRRGSSYNEQFF. DNA of the CDR3: TGCAGCGTTGAAGATCGTAGGGGAAGCTCCTACAATGAGCAGTTCTTC.

This clonotype was seen more than once but under ten times. The J gene is TRBJ2-7, the V gene TRBV27; TRBD1 matches at 7 bases. This CDR3 is built from 15 residues. Trimming cost V 3 bases and J 1 base; bases outside gene matches: 6. Germline V gives CDR1 MNHEY, CDR2 SMNVEV (reference sequence). CDR3 DNA: TGTGCCAGCAGTTTTAGACAGGGTAGGTCCTACGAGCAGTACTTC. Encoded protein: CASSFRQGRSYEQYF.

Only a few counts were recorded for this clonotype. The chain uses TRBV28 and TRBJ2-2; no definite D call. In germline, CDR1 is MDHEN, CDR2 SYDVKM. CDR3 length equals 13 residues. Trimming left V 4 bases short and J 7 bases short, with 10 bases between. The CDR3 sequence is CASSSLRSGELFF. CDR3 DNA: TGTGCCAGCAGTTCTCTTAGGAGCGGGGAGCTGTTTTTT.

This clonotype has only a few counts. The chain joins TRBV29-1 to TRBJ2-3, with D perhaps matching TRBD1 or TRBD2 (6 bases each). This CDR3 has 15 amino acids. The ends were cut back, 6 bases at V and 0 bases at J, with 16 bases in the middle. The germline V gene has CDR1 SQVTM and CDR2 ANQGSEA. CDR3 bases: TGCAGCGTGGACCCCGGGGGCGATAGCACAGATACGCAGTATTTT. Translation gives CSVDPGGDSTDTQYF.

This clonotype was found a few times. The rearrangement uses TRBV29-1 and TRBJ2-7, with a tentative D call TRBD2 (5 bases). This CDR3 spans 12 amino acids. Germline V lookup: CDR1 SQVTM, CDR2 ANQGSEA. V was shortened by 6 bases and J by 4 bases, with 13 bases between the two germline ends. The CDR3 coding sequence is TGCAGCGTCACGGGAATTTTATACGAGCAGTACTTC. This codes for CSVTGILYEQYF.

The chain employs TRBV2 and TRBJ2-2, with a possible D match to TRBD2 (6 bases). This CDR3 is 14 amino acids long. The ends were cut back, 8 bases at V and 7 bases at J, with 17 bases in the middle. Germline CDR1 reads SNHLY; CDR2 reads FYNNEI. Here the CDR3 reads CASEALGGYGELFF. For the CDR3, the DNA is TGTGCCAGCGAGGCCCTGGGGGGATACGGGGAGCTGTTTTTT.

Comment on this clonotype: The junction does not match germline at one end; this may be a read error. V gene TRBV13 combines with J gene TRBJ2-7; tentative D call: TRBD2 (5 bases). Germline values: CDR1 PRHDT, CDR2 FYEKMQ (reference sequence). The CDR3 is 13 amino acids. CDR3: CASSSLVSWEQDF. The CDR3, as DNA: TGTGCCAGCAGCTCCCTTGTCTCCTGGGAGCAGGACTTC.

The chain is built from TRBV27 and TRBJ2-5; D possibly corresponds to TRBD2 (5 bases). V shed 0 bases and J shed 6 bases, with 17 bases lying between them. The CDR3 is 16 residues long. Germline V gene data show CDR1 as MNHEY and CDR2 as SMNVEV (reference sequence). CDR3 DNA: TGTGCCAGCAGTTTATCACCCGGACTCGCCTCAAAGACCCAGTACTTC. It yields the protein CASSLSPGLASKTQYF.

Only a few counts were recorded for this clonotype. The chain joins TRBV20-1 to TRBJ2-1, with 7 bases matching TRBD2. V shed 4 bases and J 6 bases; nucleotides not matched to a gene: 9. The CDR3 sequence is 14 residues long. Germline lookup yields CDR1 DFQATT and CDR2 SNEGSKA (reference sequence). The CDR3 is CSATLGGSFNEQFF. For the CDR3, the DNA is TGCAGTGCTACCCTTGGCGGGAGTTTCAATGAGCAGTTCTTC.

A few counts support this clonotype. The rearrangement links TRBV2 to TRBJ2-7; a weak D match, TRBD1 (6 bases). From germline, CDR1 is SNHLY and CDR2 FYNNEI. The CDR3 is made up of 13 amino acids. V dropped 6 bases and J dropped 4 bases, with 13 bases sitting between them. The CDR3, as DNA: TGTGCCAGCAGGGACAGCGGCGAGTACGAGCAGTACTTC. It translates to CASRDSGEYEQYF.

This clonotype has only a few counts. The gene calls are TRBV7-8 and TRBJ1-1; D may be TRBD1 (5 bases). V shed 5 bases and J shed 3 bases, with 13 bases lying between them. This CDR3 has 14 residues. Germline V gene data show CDR1 as SGHVS and CDR2 as FQNEAQ. The CDR3, as DNA: TGTGCCAGCAGCCCCAATATGGGGGACACTGAAGCTTTCTTT. It translates to CASSPNMGDTEAFF. Drawing the rest from reference TRBV7-8 and TRBJ1-1, the complete variable domain is GAGVSQSPRYKVAKRGQDVALRCDPISGHVSLFWYQQALGQGPEFLTYFQNEAQLDKSGLPSDRFFAERPEGSVSTLKIQRTQQEDSAVYLCASSPNMGDTEAFFGQGTRLTVV.

This clonotype has a single count. The V call is TRBV7-7, the J call TRBJ2-6, with 10 positions matching TRBD2. V was clipped by 5 bases and J by 0 bases; unmatched bases: 13. Germline V lookup: CDR1 SSHAT, CDR2 FNYEAQ (reference sequence). This CDR3 has 20 residues. CDR3 amino acids: CASSPQTSGLISSGANVLTF. Here the CDR3 DNA reads TGTGCCAGCAGCCCACAGACTAGCGGGTTAATAAGCTCTGGGGCCAACGTCCTGACTTTC.

This clonotype has just a few counts. J is TRBJ2-2 and V is TRBV5-1; the D gene is possibly TRBD1 (6 bases). This CDR3 is 15 amino acids long. V gave up 5 bases and J gave up 1 base, with 12 bases separating them. The germline V gene has CDR1 SGHRS and CDR2 YFSETQ. The CDR3 reads CASRRDTQNTGELFF. Here the CDR3 DNA reads TGCGCCAGCAGGAGGGACACACAGAACACCGGGGAGCTGTTTTTT. Together with reference TRBV5-1 and TRBJ2-2, the CDR3 gives the full variable domain: KAGVTQTPRYLIKTRGQQVTLSCSPISGHRSVSWYQQTPGQGLQFLFEYFSETQRNKGNFPGRFSGRQFSNSRSEMNVSTLELGDSALYLCASRRDTQNTGELFFGEGSRLTVL.

This clonotype was recorded a few times. V is TRBV20-1 and J is TRBJ2-4; unclear D gene. There are 14 residues in the CDR3. Trimming shortened V by 0 bases and J by 1 base, and 7 bases separated the two germline ends. Germline V gene lookup returns CDR1 DFQATT and CDR2 SNEGSKA (reference sequence). In DNA form, the CDR3 reads TGCAGTGCTAGAGAGGTTTCGGCCAAAAACATTCAGTACTTC. This translates into CSAREVSAKNIQYF.

The sample holds a few counts of this clonotype. V is TRBV3-1 and J is TRBJ2-1, with D possibly matching TRBD2 (5 bases). This CDR3 spans 16 amino acids. Trimming stripped 1 base from V and 5 bases from J, with 15 bases between. CDR1 is LGHDT, CDR2 YNNKEL, per germline (reference sequence). CDR3 coding DNA: TGTGCCAGCAGCCAAGGAGGGCAGACCCTAAACAATGAGCAGTTCTTC. Its protein is CASSQGGQTLNNEQFF.

The chain combines TRBV2 with TRBJ2-7; D assignment may be TRBD1 or TRBD2 (6 bases each). Deletions cut 7 bases from V and 2 bases from J, with 21 bases between. Germline V gene sequence: CDR1 SNHLY, CDR2 FYNNEI. This CDR3 has 16 residues. The DNA of the CDR3 is TGTGCCAGCACCAAAAAGGGGGGTTTAAACACCTACGAGCAGTACTTC. As protein: CASTKKGGLNTYEQYF.